This TCR beta chain is drawn from a study of blood T cells in healthy people across ages. It was around 10 milliliters of peripheral blood that were drawn from each donor. Alongside a J-beta primer mix, a sample-barcoded 5' primer served in a second PCR lasting roughly 6 to 11 cycles. Each single sample gave us at least 2.5 million CDR3-containing paired-end reads. MiXCR, applied by TCRdb to the 5' RACE reads, yields one record per CDR3 protein. In the table there are just over 1 million distinct CDR3 sequences, 40% to 55% of which are singletons. Germline lookup yields CDR1 MNHNS and CDR2 SASEGT. Trimming removed 6 bases from V and 3 bases from J, with 15 bases in between. CDR3 length: 14 amino acids. This clonotype appeared a few times.

J is TRBJ2-7 and V is TRBV6-1; D possibly uses TRBD1 or TRBD2 (6 bases each). The sequence was collected from a woman aged 55-69 years in good health. The specimen was blood. In DNA, the CDR3 is TGTGCCAGCAGACTGGTAGGGGGGCTCTACGAGCAGTACTTC. Translation: CASRLVGGLYEQYF.